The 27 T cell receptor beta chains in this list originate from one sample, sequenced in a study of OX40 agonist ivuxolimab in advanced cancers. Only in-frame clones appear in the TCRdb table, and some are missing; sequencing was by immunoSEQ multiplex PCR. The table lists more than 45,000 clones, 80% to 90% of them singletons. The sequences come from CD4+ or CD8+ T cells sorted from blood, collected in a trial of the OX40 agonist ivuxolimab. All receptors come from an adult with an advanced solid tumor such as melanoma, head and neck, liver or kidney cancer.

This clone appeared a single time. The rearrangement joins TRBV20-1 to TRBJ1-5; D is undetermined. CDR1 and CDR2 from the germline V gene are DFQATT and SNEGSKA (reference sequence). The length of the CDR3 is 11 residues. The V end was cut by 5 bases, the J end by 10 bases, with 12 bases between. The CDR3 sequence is CSAWEEGPQHF. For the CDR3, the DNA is TGCAGTGCTTGGGAGGAAGGACCCCAGCATTTT.

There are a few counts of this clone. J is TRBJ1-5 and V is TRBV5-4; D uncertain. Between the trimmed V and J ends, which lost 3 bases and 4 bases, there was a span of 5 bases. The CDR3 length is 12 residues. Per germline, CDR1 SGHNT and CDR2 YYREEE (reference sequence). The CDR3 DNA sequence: TGTGCCAGCAGCTCCGATAATCAGCCCCAGCATTTT. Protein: CASSSDNQPQHF.

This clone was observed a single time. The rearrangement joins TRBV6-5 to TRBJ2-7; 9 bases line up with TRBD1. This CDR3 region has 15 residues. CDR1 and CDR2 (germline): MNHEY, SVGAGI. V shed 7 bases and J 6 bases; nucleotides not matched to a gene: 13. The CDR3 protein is CASKPQGARQAEQYF. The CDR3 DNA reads TGTGCCAGCAAGCCACAGGGGGCCCGTCAGGCCGAGCAGTACTTC.

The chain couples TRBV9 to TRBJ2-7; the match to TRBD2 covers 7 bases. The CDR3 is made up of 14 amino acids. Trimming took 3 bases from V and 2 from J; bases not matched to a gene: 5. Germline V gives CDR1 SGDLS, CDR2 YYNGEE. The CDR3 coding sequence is TGTGCCAGCAGCGCCCGGGACTACACCTACGAGCAGTACTTC. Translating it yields CASSARDYTYEQYF.

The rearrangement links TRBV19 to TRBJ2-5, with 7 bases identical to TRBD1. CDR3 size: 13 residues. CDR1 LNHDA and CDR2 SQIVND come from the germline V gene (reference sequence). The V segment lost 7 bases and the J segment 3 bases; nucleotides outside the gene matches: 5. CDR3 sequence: CASTPTGKETQYF. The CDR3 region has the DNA TGTGCCAGTACCCCGACAGGGAAAGAGACCCAGTACTTC.

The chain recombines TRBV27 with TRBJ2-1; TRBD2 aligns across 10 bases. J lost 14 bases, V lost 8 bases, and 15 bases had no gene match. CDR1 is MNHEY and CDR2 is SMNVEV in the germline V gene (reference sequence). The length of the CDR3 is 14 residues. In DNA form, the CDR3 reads TGTGCCAGCTCGACGAGGACTAGCGGCAGCAACGAGTTCTTC. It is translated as CASSTRTSGSNEFF.

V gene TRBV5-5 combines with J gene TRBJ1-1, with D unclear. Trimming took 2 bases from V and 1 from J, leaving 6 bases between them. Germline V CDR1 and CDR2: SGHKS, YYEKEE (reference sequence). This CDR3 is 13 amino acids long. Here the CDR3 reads CASSFDWNTEAFF. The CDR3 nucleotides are TGTGCCAGCAGCTTTGATTGGAACACTGAAGCTTTCTTT.

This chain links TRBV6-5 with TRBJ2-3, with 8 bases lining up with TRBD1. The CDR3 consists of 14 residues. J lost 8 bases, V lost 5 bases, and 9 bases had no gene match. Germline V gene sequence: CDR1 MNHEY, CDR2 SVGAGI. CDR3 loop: CASSQGQGQGTQYF. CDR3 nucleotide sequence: TGTGCCAGCAGTCAAGGACAGGGTCAAGGTACGCAGTATTTT.

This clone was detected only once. The CDR3 spells CASGLPIPGQKAYEQYF. The DNA for the CDR3 is TGTGCTAGTGGTTTGCCGATCCCGGGACAGAAAGCCTACGAGCAGTACTTC. V is TRBV12-5 and J is TRBJ2-7; 7 bases line up with TRBD1. The J segment lost 2 bases and the V segment lost 2 bases, leaving 12 bases of the junction unmatched. The germline gives CDR1 LGHNT, CDR2 FRNRAP. CDR3 size: 17 residues. Combining the CDR3 with reference TRBV12-5 and TRBJ2-7 gives the whole variable domain DARVTQTPRHKVTEMGQEVTMRCQPILGHNTVFWYRQTMMQGLELLAYFRNRAPLDDSGMPKDRFSAEMPDATLATLKIQPSEPRDSAVYFCASGLPIPGQKAYEQYFGPGTRLTVT.

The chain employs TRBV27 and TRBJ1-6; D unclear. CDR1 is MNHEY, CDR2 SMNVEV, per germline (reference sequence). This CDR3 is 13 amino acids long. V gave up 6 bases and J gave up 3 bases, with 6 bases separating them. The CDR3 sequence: CASSMLYNSPLHF. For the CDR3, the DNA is TGTGCCAGCAGCATGCTCTATAATTCACCCCTCCACTTT.

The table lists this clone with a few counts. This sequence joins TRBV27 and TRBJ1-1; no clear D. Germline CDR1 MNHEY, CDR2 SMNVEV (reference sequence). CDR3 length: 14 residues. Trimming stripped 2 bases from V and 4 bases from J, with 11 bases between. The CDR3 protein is CASSLEKGGTEAFF. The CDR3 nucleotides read TGTGCCAGCAGTTTAGAAAAGGGTGGCACTGAAGCTTTCTTT.

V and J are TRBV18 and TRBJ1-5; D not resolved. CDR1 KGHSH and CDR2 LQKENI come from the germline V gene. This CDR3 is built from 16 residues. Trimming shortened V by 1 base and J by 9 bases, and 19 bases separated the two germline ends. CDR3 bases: TGTGCCAGCTCACCACACTCCGGCCTAGCCGGAGGGCCCCAGCATTTT. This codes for CASSPHSGLAGGPQHF.

The CDR3 bases are TGTGCCATCAGAGGCGAATATAGCAATCAGCCCCAGCATTTT. Translating gives CAIRGEYSNQPQHF. This chain connects TRBV10-3 to TRBJ1-5; D not certain. This CDR3 is built from 14 residues. V dropped 6 bases and J dropped 0 bases, with 9 bases sitting between them. Germline V gene sequence: CDR1 ENHRY, CDR2 SYGVKD.

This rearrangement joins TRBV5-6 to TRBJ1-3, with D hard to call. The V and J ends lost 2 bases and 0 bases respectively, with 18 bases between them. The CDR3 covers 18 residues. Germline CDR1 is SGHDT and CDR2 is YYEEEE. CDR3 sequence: CASSFFRYDRSSGNTIYF. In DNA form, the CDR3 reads TGTGCCAGCAGCTTTTTTAGATATGACCGAAGCTCTGGAAACACCATATATTTT.

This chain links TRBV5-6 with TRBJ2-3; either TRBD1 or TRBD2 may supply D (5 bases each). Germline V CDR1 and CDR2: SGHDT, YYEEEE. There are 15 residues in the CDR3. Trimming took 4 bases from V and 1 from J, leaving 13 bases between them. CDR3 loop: CASSLTGAGTDTQYF. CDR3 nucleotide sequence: TGTGCCAGCAGCCTCACCGGGGCGGGCACAGATACGCAGTATTTT.

The chain's CDR3 is CASSTPSGFTGELFF. The CDR3 nucleotides read TGTGCCAGCAGCACCCCATCGGGATTCACCGGGGAGCTGTTTTTT. The chain joins TRBV28 to TRBJ2-2, with D maybe TRBD2 (5 bases). The CDR3 length is 15 residues. V gave up 6 bases and J gave up 4 bases, with 15 bases separating them. The germline V gene encodes CDR1 MDHEN and CDR2 SYDVKM.

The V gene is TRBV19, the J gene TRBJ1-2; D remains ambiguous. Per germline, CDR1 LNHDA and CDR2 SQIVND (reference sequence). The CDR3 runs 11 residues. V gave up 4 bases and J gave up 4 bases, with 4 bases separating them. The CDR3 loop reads CASSTGYGYTF. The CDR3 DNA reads TGTGCCAGTAGTACAGGCTATGGCTACACCTTC.

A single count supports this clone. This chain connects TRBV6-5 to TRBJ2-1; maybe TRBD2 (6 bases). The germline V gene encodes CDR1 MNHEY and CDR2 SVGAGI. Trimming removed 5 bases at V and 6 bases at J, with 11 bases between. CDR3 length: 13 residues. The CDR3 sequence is CASSRGTPNEQFF. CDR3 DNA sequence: TGTGCCAGCAGTCGCGGGACCCCCAATGAGCAGTTCTTC.

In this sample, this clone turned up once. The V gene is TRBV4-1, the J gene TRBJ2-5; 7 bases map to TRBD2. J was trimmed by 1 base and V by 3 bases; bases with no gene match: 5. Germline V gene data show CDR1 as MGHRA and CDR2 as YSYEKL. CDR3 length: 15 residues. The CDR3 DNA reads TGCGCCAGCAGCCAGGCCACTAGCGCCCAAGAGACCCAGTACTTC. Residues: CASSQATSAQETQYF.

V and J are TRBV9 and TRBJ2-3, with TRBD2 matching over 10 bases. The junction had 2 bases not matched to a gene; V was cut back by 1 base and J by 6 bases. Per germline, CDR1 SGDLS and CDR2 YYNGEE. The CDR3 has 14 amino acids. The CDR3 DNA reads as TGTGCCAGCAGCGTACTAGCGGGGGTGGATACGCAGTATTTT. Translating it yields CASSVLAGVDTQYF.

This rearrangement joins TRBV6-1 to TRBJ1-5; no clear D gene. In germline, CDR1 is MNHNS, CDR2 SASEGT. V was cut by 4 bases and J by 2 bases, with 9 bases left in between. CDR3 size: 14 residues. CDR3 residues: CASSADRRNQPQHF. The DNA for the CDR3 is TGTGCCAGCAGTGCCGACCGTCGCAATCAGCCCCAGCATTTT.

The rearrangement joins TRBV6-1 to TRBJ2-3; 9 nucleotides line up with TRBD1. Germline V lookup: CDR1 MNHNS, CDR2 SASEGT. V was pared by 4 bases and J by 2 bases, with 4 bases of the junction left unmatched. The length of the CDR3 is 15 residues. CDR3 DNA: TGTGCCAGCAGTGTCCGGACAGGGGCCACAGATACGCAGTATTTT. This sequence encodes CASSVRTGATDTQYF.

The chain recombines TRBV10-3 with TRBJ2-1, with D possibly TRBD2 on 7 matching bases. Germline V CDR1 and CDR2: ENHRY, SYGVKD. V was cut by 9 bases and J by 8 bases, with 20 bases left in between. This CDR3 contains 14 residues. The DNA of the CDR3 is TGTGCCATAAACGGGATTGGGGGGGCATATGAGCAGTTCTTC. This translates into CAINGIGGAYEQFF.

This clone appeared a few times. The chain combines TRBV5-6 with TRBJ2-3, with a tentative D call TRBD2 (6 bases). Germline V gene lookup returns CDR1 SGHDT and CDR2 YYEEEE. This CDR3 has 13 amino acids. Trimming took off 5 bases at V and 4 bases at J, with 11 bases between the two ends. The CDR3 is CASRYGGADTQYF. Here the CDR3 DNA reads TGTGCCAGCAGATATGGCGGGGCAGATACGCAGTATTTT.

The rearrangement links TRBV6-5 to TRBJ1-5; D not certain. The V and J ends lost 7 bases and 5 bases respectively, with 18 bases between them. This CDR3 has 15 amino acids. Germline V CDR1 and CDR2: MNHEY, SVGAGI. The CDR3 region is CASKLAWGADQPQHF. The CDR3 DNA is TGTGCCAGCAAGCTCGCCTGGGGTGCAGATCAGCCCCAGCATTTT.

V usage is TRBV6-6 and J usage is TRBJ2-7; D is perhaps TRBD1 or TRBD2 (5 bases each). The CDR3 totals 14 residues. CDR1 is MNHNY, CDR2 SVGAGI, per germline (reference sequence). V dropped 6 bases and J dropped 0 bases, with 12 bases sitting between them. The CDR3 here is CASRNSGTSYEQYF. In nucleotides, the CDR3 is TGTGCCAGCAGAAACTCCGGGACCTCCTACGAGCAGTACTTC.

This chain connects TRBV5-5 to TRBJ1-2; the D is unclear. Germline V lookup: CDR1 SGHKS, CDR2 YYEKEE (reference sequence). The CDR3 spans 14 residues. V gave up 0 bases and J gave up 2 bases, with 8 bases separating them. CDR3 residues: CASSLVWENYGYTF. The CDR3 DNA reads TGTGCCAGCAGCTTGGTATGGGAAAACTATGGCTACACCTTC.